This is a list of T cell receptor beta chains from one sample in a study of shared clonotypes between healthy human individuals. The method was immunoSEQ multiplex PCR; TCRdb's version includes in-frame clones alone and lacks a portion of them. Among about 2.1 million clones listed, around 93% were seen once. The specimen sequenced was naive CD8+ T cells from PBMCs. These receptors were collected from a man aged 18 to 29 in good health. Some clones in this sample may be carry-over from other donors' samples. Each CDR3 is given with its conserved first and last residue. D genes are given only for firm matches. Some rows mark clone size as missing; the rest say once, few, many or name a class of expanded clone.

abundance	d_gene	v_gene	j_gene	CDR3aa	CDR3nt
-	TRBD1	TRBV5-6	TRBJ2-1	CASSSTGGFSYNEQFF	TGTGCCAGCAGCTCAACAGGGGGCTTTTCCTACAATGAGCAGTTCTTC
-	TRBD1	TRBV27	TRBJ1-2	CASSLWGQGEDGYTF	TGTGCCAGCAGTTTATGGGGACAGGGGGAGGATGGCTACACCTTC
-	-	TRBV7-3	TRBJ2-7	CASSANKLEQYF	TGTGCCAGCAGCGCCAATAAATTAGAGCAGTACTTC
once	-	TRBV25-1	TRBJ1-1	CASSDMGRATEAFF	TGTGCCAGCAGTGATATGGGTCGTGCCACTGAAGCTTTCTTT
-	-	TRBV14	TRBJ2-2	CASSQEGVRYTGELFF	TGTGCCAGCAGCCAAGAGGGGGTACGGTACACCGGGGAGCTGTTTTTT
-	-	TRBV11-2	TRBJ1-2	CASSRGVAYGYTF	TGTGCCAGCAGCCGAGGGGTAGCCTATGGCTACACCTTC
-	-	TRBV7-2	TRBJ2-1	CASSLGWDEQFF	TGTGCCAGCAGCTTAGGGTGGGATGAGCAGTTCTTC
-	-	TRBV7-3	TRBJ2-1	CASSLGTRDEQFF	TGTGCCAGCAGCTTGGGAACCAGGGATGAGCAGTTCTTC
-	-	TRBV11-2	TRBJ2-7	CASSLGGRVTSYEQYF	TGTGCCAGCAGCTTAGGAGGGCGGGTAACATCCTACGAGCAGTACTTC
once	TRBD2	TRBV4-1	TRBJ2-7	CASSQGGGSYEQYF	TGCGCCAGCAGCCAAGGGGGCGGGAGTTACGAGCAGTACTTC
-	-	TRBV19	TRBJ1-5	CASSIKGDQPQHF	TGTGCCAGTAGTATAAAAGGAGATCAGCCCCAGCATTTT
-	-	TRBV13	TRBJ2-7	CASSFVADTTYEQYF	TGTGCCAGCAGCTTCGTCGCAGATACTACCTACGAGCAGTACTTC